There are a few counts of the clone carrying this TCR beta chain. This record belongs to a study of identical twins. Germline CDR1 SGDLS, CDR2 YYNGEE. The CDR3 consists of 18 residues. With V trimmed by 2 bases and J by 0 bases, 6 bases remained unmatched. TCRdb re-called the 5' RACE reads through MiXCR, storing one row per CDR3 protein. The sample records some 900,000 distinct CDR3 sequences, about 12% being singletons. These data were also filed under a second study, of yellow fever vaccine responses in identical twins.

The sequenced sample consisted of PBMCs. This receptor was identified in a woman between 18 and 30 years old in good health. The rearrangement links TRBV9 to TRBJ2-1, with 12 bases fitting TRBD2. The CDR3 spells CASSVTSGGGSSYNEQFF. The CDR3 DNA reads as TGTGCCAGCAGCGTGACTAGCGGGGGTGGGAGCTCCTACAATGAGCAGTTCTTC. Based on the CDR3 plus reference TRBV9 and TRBJ2-1, the full variable domain is DSGVTQTPKHLITATGQRVTLRCSPRSGDLSVYWYQQSLDQGLQFLIQYYNGEERAKGNILERFSAQQFPDLHSELNLSSLELGDSALYFCASSVTSGGGSSYNEQFFGPGTRLTVL.